These 27 T cell receptor beta chains originate from one sample sequenced in a study of T cell repertoires in cytomegalovirus infection (dated by TCRdb to about 2019). Sequenced on an Illumina HiSeq 1500. Clones were called with MiXCR by TCRdb after fastp trimmed the public reads at Q25, and only in-frame beta chains were retained. Entries are consolidated by CDR3 protein sequence, retaining the most common genes and DNA. This sample gives roughly 230,000 distinct CDR3 sequences in total; roughly 22% of them show up just once. Of the sample, roughly 20% is held by the ten largest clones. Material: CD8+ T cells from PBMCs. All receptors come from a human donor in good health (CMV status not recorded). Some clones in this sample may be carry-over from other donors' samples.

The chain combines TRBV7-9 with TRBJ1-2, with D unclear. Germline V gene data show CDR1 as SEHNR and CDR2 as FQNEAQ (reference sequence). The CDR3 contains 14 residues. Trimming took 5 bases from V and 1 from J, leaving 11 bases between them. The CDR3, as DNA: TGTGCCAGCAGCCCGAAGACTGATAACTATGGCTACACCTTC. This gives the protein CASSPKTDNYGYTF.

At least ten counts were recorded for this clonotype. The chain combines TRBV29-1 with TRBJ2-5; the D gene could be TRBD1 or TRBD2 (5 bases each). The CDR3 consists of 17 residues. The germline V and J ends were trimmed by 7 bases and 1 base, with 25 bases remaining between them. Germline V gene sequence: CDR1 SQVTM, CDR2 ANQGSEA. The CDR3 sequence is CSADRDAALTFQETQYF. The CDR3 bases are TGCAGCGCAGACCGGGACGCAGCCCTTACATTCCAAGAGACCCAGTACTTC. Using reference TRBV29-1 and TRBJ2-5 for the parts outside the CDR3, the full variable domain is SAVISQKPSRDICQRGTSLTIQCQVDSQVTMMFWYRQQPGQSLTLIATANQGSEATYESGFVIDKFPISRPNLTFSTLTVSNMSPEDSSIYLCSADRDAALTFQETQYFGPGTRLLVL.

This clonotype was counted a few times. V and J are TRBV2 and TRBJ2-7; no clear D gene. CDR3 size: 12 residues. V lost 5 bases, J lost 4 bases, and 9 bases lay in between. Germline values: CDR1 SNHLY, CDR2 FYNNEI. Here the CDR3 DNA reads TGTGCCAGCAGTAGGAGCAGATACGAGCAGTACTTC. This gives the protein CASSRSRYEQYF.

This chain connects TRBV4-2 to TRBJ2-3; no reliable D call. Germline V gene sequence: CDR1 LGHNA, CDR2 YNFKEQ. The CDR3 extends over 13 amino acids. The V and J ends lost 3 bases and 4 bases respectively, with 8 bases between them. The CDR3 DNA reads TGTGCCAGCAGCCAGGCCGTCTCAGATACGCAGTATTTT. This encodes CASSQAVSDTQYF.

The J gene is TRBJ1-5, the V gene TRBV5-6; D possibly corresponds to TRBD1 (5 bases). CDR1 is SGHDT and CDR2 is YYEEEE in the germline V gene. The V end lost 4 bases, the J end lost 0 bases, and 17 bases lay between the germline ends. This CDR3 region has 17 residues. Here the CDR3 DNA reads TGTGCCAGCAGCAGACCGGGGACGGAAAATAGCAATCAGCCCCAGCATTTT. The encoded protein is CASSRPGTENSNQPQHF.

This clonotype has more than one count but fewer than ten. V is TRBV5-4 and J is TRBJ2-3; possibly TRBD2 for D (5 bases). The ends were cut back, 1 base at V and 6 bases at J, with 12 bases in the middle. This CDR3 has 14 amino acids. CDR1 is SGHNT, CDR2 YYREEE, per germline (reference sequence). For the CDR3, the DNA is TGTGCCAGCAGCTTGCAGTGGAGGATGGATACGCAGTATTTT. This codes for CASSLQWRMDTQYF.

This clonotype was detected only a few times. This chain connects TRBV6-5 to TRBJ2-1, with TRBD2 matching 8 bases. The CDR3 is made up of 17 amino acids. V lost 0 bases to trimming and J lost 3 bases; unmatched junction nucleotides: 7. CDR1 MNHEY and CDR2 SVGAGI come from the germline V gene. The DNA for the CDR3 is TGTGCCAGCAGTTACTCGTTCCCGGGGGGGTTCTACAATGAGCAGTTCTTC. Its translation is CASSYSFPGGFYNEQFF.

This clonotype was seen only a few times. The chain couples TRBV11-2 to TRBJ2-7; weak D call: TRBD2 (6 bases). The V gene lost 0 bases and the J gene lost 5 bases, with 11 bases spanning the gap. CDR1 is SGHAT, CDR2 FQNNGV, per germline. The CDR3 runs to 14 residues. The CDR3 DNA sequence: TGTGCCAGCAGCTTAGAAGGAGGGGACCACGAGCAGTACTTC. Translation: CASSLEGGDHEQYF.

This clonotype was seen a handful of times. The chain combines TRBV6-5 with TRBJ1-4; the D is unclear. Germline V CDR1 and CDR2: MNHEY, SVGAGI. The germline V and J ends were trimmed by 2 bases and 7 bases, with 14 bases remaining between them. The CDR3 consists of 15 residues. CDR3 in amino acids: CASSYQARKGEKLFF. The DNA for the CDR3 is TGTGCCAGCAGTTACCAGGCAAGAAAAGGTGAAAAACTGTTTTTT.

The chain carries TRBV12-3 or TRBV12-4 and TRBJ1-1; weak D call: TRBD1 (6 bases). V was shortened by 3 bases and J by 4 bases, with 18 bases between the two germline ends. The CDR3 is made up of 16 amino acids. CDR3 protein: CASSFAQGLRGTEAFF. The DNA of the CDR3 is TGTGCCAGCAGTTTTGCACAGGGCCTTCGAGGCACTGAAGCTTTCTTT.

This clonotype has a count of ten or more. The rearrangement joins TRBV27 to TRBJ2-7; D not certain. The germline V and J ends were trimmed by 6 bases and 2 bases, with 11 bases remaining between them. This CDR3 region has 13 residues. Germline V CDR1 and CDR2: MNHEY, SMNVEV (reference sequence). CDR3 region: CASSLGRTYEQYF. The CDR3 bases are TGTGCCAGCAGCTTGGGCAGGACCTACGAGCAGTACTTC.

This clonotype was recorded once. The rearrangement links TRBV5-1 to TRBJ2-7; D not resolved. Germline values: CDR1 SGHRS, CDR2 YFSETQ. The CDR3 length is 14 residues. V was trimmed by 0 bases and J by 1 base, leaving 8 bases between them. CDR3 coding DNA: TGCGCCAGCAGCTTGGAGGGAAATTCCTACGAGCAGTACTTC. It is translated as CASSLEGNSYEQYF. The variable domain in full, completed from reference TRBV5-1 and TRBJ2-7, reads KAGVTQTPRYLIKTRGQQVTLSCSPISGHRSVSWYQQTPGQGLQFLFEYFSETQRNKGNFPGRFSGRQFSNSRSEMNVSTLELGDSALYLCASSLEGNSYEQYFGPGTRLTVT.

The genes are TRBV6-1 and TRBJ1-2; D uncertain. The ends were cut back, 1 base at V and 0 bases at J, with 12 bases in the middle. The germline V gene has CDR1 MNHNS and CDR2 SASEGT. The CDR3 is 16 residues long. CDR3 sequence reads: CASSEERYRTNYGYTF. The CDR3 coding sequence is TGTGCCAGCAGTGAAGAAAGGTACAGAACTAACTATGGCTACACCTTC.

This clonotype was picked up a small number of times. Compared with germline, one end of the junction differs, possibly owing to a read error. The rearrangement uses TRBV19 and TRBJ1-2; TRBD1 aligns across 8 bases. Germline lookup yields CDR1 LNHDA and CDR2 SQIVND (reference sequence). CDR3 size: 16 residues. The CDR3 DNA reads TGTGCCAGCAGTATAGGAGCCGGACAGGGTATCTATGGCTACACCTTC. It yields the protein CASSIGAGQGIYGYTF.

Only a few counts were recorded for this clonotype. The V and J genes are TRBV29-1 and TRBJ2-1; D possibly matches TRBD1 or TRBD2 (6 bases each). V was cut by 7 bases and J by 10 bases, with 23 bases left in between. The CDR3 runs 14 residues. The germline gives CDR1 SQVTM, CDR2 ANQGSEA. CDR3 coding DNA: TGCAGCGGCGAGGGGGACTCCCCCGCAGGCGAGCAGTTCTTC. The encoded protein is CSGEGDSPAGEQFF.

At least ten counts were recorded for this clonotype. The chain recombines TRBV7-8 with TRBJ2-2; D remains unclear. This CDR3 contains 13 residues. V was trimmed by 0 bases and J by 6 bases, leaving 5 bases between them. Germline values: CDR1 SGHVS, CDR2 FQNEAQ. The CDR3 loop is CASSLAFSGELFF. The DNA for the CDR3 is TGTGCCAGCAGCTTAGCGTTTTCCGGGGAGCTGTTTTTT. Filled out from reference TRBV7-8 and TRBJ2-2, the complete variable domain reads GAGVSQSPRYKVAKRGQDVALRCDPISGHVSLFWYQQALGQGPEFLTYFQNEAQLDKSGLPSDRFFAERPEGSVSTLKIQRTQQEDSAVYLCASSLAFSGELFFGEGSRLTVL.

The rearrangement uses TRBV18 and TRBJ2-7, with D maybe TRBD1 (6 bases). CDR1 and CDR2 (germline): KGHSH, LQKENI. This CDR3 contains 15 residues. The ends were cut back, 2 bases at V and 0 bases at J, with 11 bases in the middle. The chain's CDR3 is CASSPTRQDSYEQYF. CDR3 nucleotides: TGTGCCAGCTCACCAACAAGACAGGACTCCTACGAGCAGTACTTC.

DNA for the CDR3: TGTGCCAGCAATAGCGGGGGATACACAGATACGCAGTATTTT. It codes for CASNSGGYTDTQYF. The J gene is TRBJ2-3, the V gene TRBV2, with TRBD2 matching over 9 bases. This CDR3 comprises 14 residues. Germline V gene lookup returns CDR1 SNHLY and CDR2 FYNNEI. Losses at the gene ends were 7 bases for V and 2 bases for J; bases not matched to a gene: 4. The full variable domain, rest sourced from reference TRBV2 and TRBJ2-3, is EPEVTQTPSHQVTQMGQEVILRCVPISNHLYFYWYRQILGQKVEFLVSFYNNEISEKSEIFDDQFSVERPDGSNFTLKIRSTKLEDSAMYFCASNSGGYTDTQYFGPGTRLTVL.

This clonotype was seen more than once but under ten times. J is TRBJ1-1 and V is TRBV25-1; 11 bases agree with TRBD1. Germline loops: CDR1 MGHDK, CDR2 SYGVNS. The CDR3 is made up of 17 amino acids. V shed 3 bases and J 4 bases; nucleotides not matched to a gene: 10. CDR3 sequence reads: CASSDGTGGEIGTEAFF. DNA of the CDR3: TGTGCCAGCAGTGACGGGACAGGGGGGGAGATTGGCACTGAAGCTTTCTTT.

This clonotype appeared a few times. The chain combines TRBV5-1 with TRBJ2-7, with a tentative D call TRBD2 (7 bases). CDR1 SGHRS and CDR2 YFSETQ come from the germline V gene. CDR3 size: 17 residues. Between the trimmed V and J ends, which lost 0 bases and 1 base, there was a span of 17 bases. This CDR3 is CASSLVAGAPRSYEQYF. CDR3 DNA sequence: TGCGCCAGCAGCTTGGTTGCGGGGGCCCCCAGATCCTACGAGCAGTACTTC.

This clonotype showed up many times. An end of the junction does not agree with germline; a read error may underlie this. This chain joins TRBV27 and TRBJ2-7, with no clear D. The CDR3 contains 14 residues. The germline CDR1 and CDR2 sequences are MNHEY and SMNVEV (reference sequence). DNA for the CDR3: TGTGCCAGCAGTCTATCCGTCGGAACCTACGAGCAGTACTTC. This sequence encodes CASSLSVGTYEQYF.

At least ten counts were recorded for this clonotype. The chain is built from TRBV7-3 and TRBJ2-1, with D possibly being TRBD2 (6 bases). The germline V gene encodes CDR1 SGHTA and CDR2 FQGTGA. The V end was cut by 5 bases, the J end by 5 bases, with 13 bases between. This CDR3 comprises 14 residues. The CDR3 loop is CASSLWTTNNEQFF. CDR3 sequence (DNA): TGTGCCAGCAGCCTCTGGACTACCAACAATGAGCAGTTCTTC.

Remarks on this clonotype: A junction end diverges from the germline sequence, so it may reflect a read error. The J gene is TRBJ1-1, the V gene TRBV12-3 or TRBV12-4; D call uncertain. This CDR3 has 8 amino acids. The CDR3 protein is CASSPLDF. The CDR3, as DNA: TGTGCCAGCAGCCCCTTGGACTTT.

The rearrangement links TRBV20-1 to TRBJ2-7, with TRBD2 as a possible D gene (6 bases). Germline V gene lookup returns CDR1 DFQATT and CDR2 SNEGSKA (reference sequence). The CDR3 contains 18 residues. The DNA of the CDR3 is TGCAGGGCCCAAAAGTTAGACAAGGAGGGAGGTGTCTCCTACGAGCAGTACTTC. This codes for CRAQKLDKEGGVSYEQYF.

This clonotype was counted at least ten times. This chain connects TRBV6-6 to TRBJ2-7, with TRBD1 matching 12 bases. Germline CDR1 and CDR2: MNHNY and SVGAGI (reference sequence). Losses at the gene ends were 2 bases for V and 3 bases for J; bases not matched to a gene: 8. The CDR3 runs 17 residues. The CDR3 loop reads CASSYPAGTGGLYEQYF. In DNA form, the CDR3 reads TGTGCCAGCAGTTACCCGGCCGGGACAGGGGGCCTCTACGAGCAGTACTTC.

This chain joins TRBV11-3 and TRBJ2-3; D may match TRBD1 or TRBD2 (6 bases each). This CDR3 is built from 16 residues. Germline V gene lookup returns CDR1 SGHNT and CDR2 YENEEA. V lost 3 bases and J lost 2, with 15 bases in between. The CDR3 nucleotides read TGTGCCAGCAGCTTCACCCCGGGGGCCTTCACAGATACGCAGTATTTT. Its protein product is CASSFTPGAFTDTQYF. Full variable domain (rest looked up from reference TRBV11-3 and TRBJ2-3): EAGVVQSPRYKIIEKKQPVAFWCNPISGHNTLYWYLQNLGQGPELLIRYENEEAVDDSQLPKDRFSAERLKGVDSTLKIQPAELGDSAVYLCASSFTPGAFTDTQYFGPGTRLTVL.

This clonotype was observed a few times. This rearrangement joins TRBV7-2 to TRBJ2-7; the D is unclear. This CDR3 spans 14 amino acids. Germline V gene sequence: CDR1 SGHTA, CDR2 FQGNSA. V lost 1 base and J lost 4, with 11 bases in between. The CDR3 sequence is CASSLGAIAYEQYF. Here the CDR3 DNA reads TGTGCCAGCAGCTTAGGGGCTATCGCTTACGAGCAGTACTTC.